This T cell receptor beta chain was recorded in a study of CD8 T cells in Susac syndrome. CDR3 length: 16 residues. Germline CDR1 MNHNS, CDR2 SASEGT. V was cut by 1 base and J by 2 bases, with 14 bases left in between. With random hexamers, roughly 0.45 to 1 ug RNA was reverse transcribed. One entry per CDR3 protein, called by TCRdb with MiXCR from the immunoSEQ multiplex PCR reads. Among under 150,000 distinct CDR3 sequences listed, roughly 80% were seen once. V usage is TRBV6-1 and J usage is TRBJ1-2; D might be TRBD1 (6 bases). The source is a human donor with multiple sclerosis. The sequenced material came from CD8+ T cells from PBMCs. This CDR3 is CASSEEMAGANYGYTF. The CDR3 DNA reads TGTGCCAGCAGTGAAGAGATGGCGGGGGCGAACTATGGCTACACCTTC.